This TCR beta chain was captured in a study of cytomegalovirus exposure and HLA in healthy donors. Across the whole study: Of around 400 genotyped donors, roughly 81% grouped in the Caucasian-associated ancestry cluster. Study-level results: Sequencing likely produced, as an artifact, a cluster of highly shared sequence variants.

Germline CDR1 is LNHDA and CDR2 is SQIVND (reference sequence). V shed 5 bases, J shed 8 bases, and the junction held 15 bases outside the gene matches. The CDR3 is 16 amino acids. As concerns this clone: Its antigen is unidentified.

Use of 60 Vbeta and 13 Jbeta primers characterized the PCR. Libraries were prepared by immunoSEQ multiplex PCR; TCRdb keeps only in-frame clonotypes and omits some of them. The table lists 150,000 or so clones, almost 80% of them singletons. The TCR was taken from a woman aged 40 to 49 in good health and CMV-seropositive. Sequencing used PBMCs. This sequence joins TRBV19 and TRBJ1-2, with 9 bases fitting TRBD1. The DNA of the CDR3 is TGTGCCAGTAGTCAAAAACCTGGGACAGGGCCTTCGGGCTACACCTTC. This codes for CASSQKPGTGPSGYTF.